This TCR beta chain was obtained from a study of cytomegalovirus exposure and HLA in healthy donors. Overall study: Both the approximately 130 validation repertoires and the approximately 670 first-cohort repertoires used the same platform, as reported by a later analysis.

The CDR3 length is 15 residues. J was trimmed by 4 bases and V by 4 bases; bases with no gene match: 7. Germline lookup yields CDR1 SGDLS and CDR2 YYNGEE. The data were produced by immunoSEQ multiplex PCR, yet TCRdb's version contains in-frame clones alone and is incomplete. The sample contains more than 130,000 clones, 85% to 90% of which appear only once. Sequences were obtained from PBMCs. The chain has TRBV9 and TRBJ2-1, with 8 bases identical to TRBD2. This TCR came from a woman aged 18-29 years in good health and CMV-seropositive. In DNA form, the CDR3 reads TGTGCCAGCAGCCGCCTACTAGCGGTATACAATGAGCAGTTCTTC. Protein sequence: CASSRLLAVYNEQFF.